A selection of T cell receptor beta chains follows, all from one sample in a study of T cells in Graves' hyperthyroidism and ophthalmopathy. One entry per CDR3 protein results from TCRdb running MiXCR on the multiplex PCR reads. Of approximately 58,000 distinct CDR3 sequences in the sample, less than 50% are singletons; the top ten hold 9.5% to 15%. The sample was blood. These receptor sequences come from a woman aged 25 to 39 with Graves' ophthalmopathy. CDR3s include the opening cysteine and the closing phenylalanine or tryptophan. D genes are given only for firm matches. Where a row states a size, it is once, few, many or the class of an expanded clone; other rows omit it.

V gene,D gene,J gene,clone size,CDR3 DNA,CDR3 protein
TRBV30,.,TRBJ2-7,.,TGTGCCCGCTGGACAAACTACGAGCAGTACTTC,CARWTNYEQYF
TRBV24-1,.,TRBJ2-1,.,TGTGCCTCCAGTGATTTCCAGGCGGGCTCCTACAATGAGCGGTTCTTC,CASSDFQAGSYNERFF
TRBV28,TRBD2,TRBJ2-3,many,TGTGCCAGCAGTTTGCCGGGGGGTACGCAGTATTTT,CASSLPGGTQYF
TRBV7-9,TRBD2,TRBJ2-3,.,TGTGCCAGCAGGCCTACAGGACTAGCGGCAGATACGCAGTATTTT,CASRPTGLAADTQYF
TRBV30,.,TRBJ1-2,many,TGTGCCTGGAATGAGGTCCGTCATGGCTACACCTTC,CAWNEVRHGYTF
TRBV5-4,.,TRBJ2-3,many,TGTGCCAGCAGCTCAGGGGTCCCCGTGACAGATACGCAGTATTTT,CASSSGVPVTDTQYF
TRBV6-5,.,TRBJ2-1,many,TGTGCCAGCAGTTGGGGGACGGAGAGAGGTGAGCAGTTCTTC,CASSWGTERGEQFF
TRBV2,.,TRBJ1-5,.,TGTGCCAGCAGGGCTGGGTGGGCGAGTTATCAGCCCCAGCATTTT,CASRAGWASYQPQHF
TRBV10-3,TRBD2,TRBJ2-5,.,TGTGCCATCAGTGATAGCGGGAGGGGACAAGAGACCCAGTACTTC,CAISDSGRGQETQYF
TRBV4-1,TRBD2,TRBJ2-5,many,TGCGCCAGCAGCCAAGGGACTAGCGGGTCCCAAGAGACCCAGTACTTC,CASSQGTSGSQETQYF
TRBV19,TRBD1,TRBJ1-5,.,TGTGCCAGTAGTAGAACCACGGGGACAGGGGGCAATCAGCCCCAGCATTTT,CASSRTTGTGGNQPQHF
TRBV6-5,.,TRBJ1-2,.,TGTGCCAGCAGTTACTCTGTCGTGGATGGCTACACCTTC,CASSYSVVDGYTF
TRBV4-1,.,TRBJ1-2,many,TGCGCCAGCAGCGAGCGGGACACCAACTATGGCTACACCTTC,CASSERDTNYGYTF
TRBV5-6,.,TRBJ2-1,.,TGTGCCAGCAGCTTGCGGTCCAATGAGCAGTTCTTC,CASSLRSNEQFF
TRBV29-1,TRBD1,TRBJ2-3,many,TGCAGCGTTCAAAGGGGGCAGGTTCCAGATACGCAGTATTTT,CSVQRGQVPDTQYF
TRBV5-6,TRBD1,TRBJ2-7,.,TGTGCCGGCAGTTTCCCCCGGGACAGGGTCCACGAGCAGTACTTC,CAGSFPRDRVHEQYF
TRBV30,.,TRBJ2-1,few,TGTGCCTGGAGACGTTCAGGGGACAATGAGCAGTTCTTC,CAWRRSGDNEQFF
TRBV9,TRBD2,TRBJ2-1,.,TGTGCCAGCAGCGTTACTAGCGGGAGTGTTAATGAGCAGTTCTTC,CASSVTSGSVNEQFF
TRBV6-6,.,TRBJ1-5,many,TGTGCCAGCAGCCTACGAAGCAATCAGCCCCAGCATTTT,CASSLRSNQPQHF
TRBV29-1,TRBD1,TRBJ1-1,many,TGCAGCGTTGAACAACAGGGGGCTCGGACTGAAGCTTTCTTT,CSVEQQGARTEAFF
TRBV7-8,.,TRBJ2-1,once,TGTGCCAGCAGCTTAGCGTTCGGTAGTAACACTGAGCAGTTCTTC,CASSLAFGSNTEQFF
TRBV20-1,.,TRBJ2-3,many,TGCAGTGCTAGCCGAGGGTCAGGGATAGGGGCAAACACAGATACGCAGTATTTT,CSASRGSGIGANTDTQYF
TRBV9,.,TRBJ1-4,once,TGTGCCAGCAGCGTGAGTGGGGCAACTAATGAAAAACTGTTTTTT,CASSVSGATNEKLFF
TRBV20-1,.,TRBJ2-2,.,TGCAGTGCTAGAGTACGGATGACAGGGGAGCTGTTTTTT,CSARVRMTGELFF
TRBV20-1,.,TRBJ1-1,many,TGCAGTGCTAGGAGGGTAGCGAACACTGAAGCTTTCTTT,CSARRVANTEAFF
TRBV15,TRBD2,TRBJ2-7,.,TGTGCCACCAGCAGTTATATTAGCGGGAGGCCCTACGAGCAGTACTTC,CATSSYISGRPYEQYF
TRBV5-1,.,TRBJ2-1,.,TGCGCCAGCAGCTTGGTGGGGATGGATGAGCAGTTCTTC,CASSLVGMDEQFF
TRBV19,.,TRBJ1-2,.,TGTGCCAGTAGTATGGGGATCGAGCGCTATGGCCACACCTTC,CASSMGIERYGHTF
TRBV28,.,TRBJ2-5,.,TGTGCCAGCAGTTGCTTCCAAGAGACCCAGTACTTC,CASSCFQETQYF
TRBV3-1,.,TRBJ2-7,.,TGTGCCAGTAGCCAAGCCTTCGACTACGAGCAGTACTTC,CASSQAFDYEQYF
TRBV28,TRBD1,TRBJ1-3,many,TGTGCCAGCATTGAGGGGGCGCGTGGAAACACCATATATTTT,CASIEGARGNTIYF
TRBV7-8,.,TRBJ1-5,.,TGTGCCAGCAGCTTAGTAGCGGGAGGGCCCTACGAGCATTTT,CASSLVAGGPYEHF
TRBV7-9,.,TRBJ1-1,.,TGTGCCAGCAGCTTAGCAGGTGGGAACACCGGGGAGACTGAAGCTTTCTTT,CASSLAGGNTGETEAFF
TRBV11-2,.,TRBJ2-7,many,TGTGCCAGCAGCTTAGCCCCCGGGACGTACTCCTACGAGCAGTACTTC,CASSLAPGTYSYEQYF
TRBV2,.,TRBJ2-3,.,TGTGCCAGCAGTGAGCCTAGCCCCACAGATACGCAGTATTTT,CASSEPSPTDTQYF
TRBV7-9,TRBD2,TRBJ2-1,many,TGTGCCAGCATTCTACAGGCTAGCGGGACTGAGCAGTTCTTC,CASILQASGTEQFF
TRBV7-2,TRBD1,TRBJ2-5,many,TGTGCCAGCACGCTCGACAGGGGGCGAGGAGAGACCCAGTACTTC,CASTLDRGRGETQYF
TRBV10-3,TRBD2,TRBJ2-7,.,TGTGCCATCAGTGAACTAGCGGGAGGGTCGGACGAGCAGTACTTC,CAISELAGGSDEQYF
TRBV7-9,.,TRBJ2-7,many,TGTGCCAGCAGTACAACAGGGATCGAGCAGTACTTC,CASSTTGIEQYF
TRBV28,.,TRBJ2-1,many,TGTGCCAGCAGGTCAGCGACCAATGAGCAGTTCTTC,CASRSATNEQFF
TRBV5-8,TRBD2,TRBJ2-5,many,TGTGCCAGCAGCCCCCGGGGGGGGGGGGGGCAGACCCAGTACTTC,CASSPRGGGGQTQYF
TRBV20-1,.,TRBJ1-5,.,TGCAGTGCTGGGAGGACTAGCGCCTACGAGCATTTT,CSAGRTSAYEHF
TRBV11-2,.,TRBJ2-7,many,TGTGCCAGCAGCCCCTCAGGGACCTCCTACGAGCAGTACTTC,CASSPSGTSYEQYF
TRBV9,.,TRBJ1-5,many,TGTGCCAGCAGCGTAAGGTTGGGTCAGCCCCAGCATTTT,CASSVRLGQPQHF
TRBV6-1,TRBD1,TRBJ2-7,few,TGTGCCAGCAGCCGGACAGGGGGCGTTTACGAGCAGTACTTC,CASSRTGGVYEQYF
TRBV11-1,.,TRBJ2-1,many,TGTGCCAGCAGCTTTCACCCGGACGATGAGCAGTTCTTC,CASSFHPDDEQFF
TRBV5-5,TRBD2,TRBJ2-1,many,TGTGCCAGCAGCTTAAGCTCTAGCGGGAGTTTTAATGAGCAGTTCTTC,CASSLSSSGSFNEQFF
TRBV5-1,TRBD1,TRBJ1-1,many,TGCGCCAGCAGCGTTACGGGACAGGAGAACACTGAAGCTTTCTTT,CASSVTGQENTEAFF
TRBV10-3,.,TRBJ2-3,.,TGTGCCATCAGTGAGCCCACAGATACGCAGTATTTT,CAISEPTDTQYF
TRBV7-9,TRBD2,TRBJ2-2,many,TGTGCCAGCAGGGGACTAGCGGGCACCGGGGAGCTGTTTTTT,CASRGLAGTGELFF
TRBV7-9,.,TRBJ2-5,.,TGTGCCAGCAGCTTAGCGCAGGGAGCGGGTGTTGCTGGGCCCCAGTACTTC,CASSLAQGAGVAGPQYF
TRBV19,TRBD1,TRBJ2-1,many,TGTGCCAGTAGTCCAGGACAGGGCTTTGGCAATGAGCAGTTCTTC,CASSPGQGFGNEQFF
TRBV11-2,.,TRBJ1-2,many,TGTGCCAGCAGCTCCCAGGGGCGCTCCTATGGCTACACCTTC,CASSSQGRSYGYTF
TRBV20-1,.,TRBJ2-5,.,TGCAGTGCTGACGGGGAGATTAAGACCCAGTACTTC,CSADGEIKTQYF
TRBV5-1,.,TRBJ2-3,once,TGCGCCAGCAGCTTGGTGGGGACTAGCACAGATACGCAGTATTTT,CASSLVGTSTDTQYF
TRBV20-1,.,TRBJ1-2,.,TGCAGTGCTAGAGTCGGGCAGGATGGCTACACCTTC,CSARVGQDGYTF